A single sample gave rise to the 9 T cell receptor beta chains below, sequenced in a study of post-analysis software for immune sequencing data. General study findings and limits: There were five TRBV segments more frequent in patients than controls, and TRBV5-6, TRBV5-1 and TRBV20-1 were among them.

No antigen is known for these receptors. Unique molecular identifiers were carried by the TCR beta cDNA libraries. TCRdb re-called the PCR reads with MiXCR, one entry per CDR3 protein. Here the sample spans fewer than 850,000 distinct CDR3 sequences, 25% to 30% being singletons. The specimen was blood. The receptors shown here come from a girl between 5 and 17 years old with multiple sclerosis.

This clonotype was seen a few times. The V gene is TRBV5-1, the J gene TRBJ2-1; 9 bases line up with TRBD1. In germline, CDR1 is SGHRS, CDR2 YFSETQ. This CDR3 has 15 amino acids. The V and J ends lost 4 bases and 3 bases, in that order; junction bases with no gene match: 5. This chain's CDR3 is CASSITGQGYNEQFF. As DNA, the CDR3 is TGCGCCAGCAGCATTACGGGACAGGGCTACAATGAGCAGTTCTTC.

The chain links TRBV20-1 to TRBJ1-2; 9 bases align to TRBD1. CDR3 length equals 17 residues. Germline-derived CDR1 and CDR2 are DFQATT and SNEGSKA (reference sequence). After removal of 1 base from V and 7 bases from J, the junction contained 16 bases not matched to a gene. CDR3 coding DNA: TGCAGTGCTAGAGCTTCGCCGGGACAGGGAGGGAAGGGTGGCTACACCTTC. Protein product: CSARASPGQGGKGGYTF.

The chain uses TRBV4-3 and TRBJ2-1; tentatively, D is TRBD2 (5 bases). The V gene lost 0 bases and the J gene lost 4 bases, with 10 bases spanning the gap. This CDR3 is built from 15 residues. Germline CDR1 reads LGHNA; CDR2 reads YSLEER. CDR3 region: CASSQETGGYNEQFF. The CDR3, as DNA: TGCGCCAGCAGCCAAGAGACCGGAGGTTACAATGAGCAGTTCTTC.

The rearrangement uses TRBV29-1 and TRBJ2-1, with a tentative D call TRBD1 (6 bases). This CDR3 contains 12 residues. V dropped 7 bases and J dropped 8 bases, with 15 bases sitting between them. The V gene's germline CDR1 is SQVTM and CDR2 ANQGSEA. CDR3 bases: TGCAGCGGGGGGTGGGGGCCCGATGAGCAGTTCTTC. This sequence encodes CSGGWGPDEQFF.

This clonotype was observed at least ten times. The V and J genes are TRBV6-2 or TRBV6-3 and TRBJ2-1, with TRBD2 identical over 11 bases. Trimming removed 6 bases from V and 1 base from J; junction bases left unmatched: 8. CDR3 size: 17 residues. Looked up from germline, CDR1 is MNHEY and CDR2 is SVGEGT. The CDR3 here is CASRTTTSGRSYNEQFF. CDR3 bases: TGTGCCAGCAGAACAACAACTAGCGGGAGATCCTACAATGAGCAGTTCTTC.

This clonotype came up a few times. The chain couples TRBV2 to TRBJ2-7; 10 bases are a match to TRBD2. Germline CDR1 SNHLY, CDR2 FYNNEI. The CDR3 is 16 residues long. V lost 0 bases to trimming and J lost 6 bases; unmatched junction nucleotides: 8. The DNA of the CDR3 is TGTGCCAGCAGTGAAGCCCCAGCTAGCGGGAGAGGCGAGCAGTACTTC. This translates into CASSEAPASGRGEQYF.

In nucleotides, the CDR3 is TGTGCCAGCAGTGAAACCATAGCGCTCGCCGGGGAGCTGTTTTTT. Residues: CASSETIALAGELFF. This chain uses TRBV6-1 with TRBJ2-2; perhaps TRBD2 as D (5 bases). Germline CDR1 MNHNS, CDR2 SASEGT. This CDR3 has 15 residues. Trimming pared 2 bases from V and 6 bases from J, leaving 13 bases between.

This clonotype was detected ten times or more. This chain connects TRBV12-3 or TRBV12-4 to TRBJ2-5, with 8 bases fitting TRBD2. J lost 4 bases, V lost 3 bases, and 7 bases had no gene match. CDR3 length equals 15 residues. As DNA, the CDR3 is TGTGCCAGCAGTTTGGGGACTAGAAGTTTAGAGACCCAGTACTTC. Encoded protein: CASSLGTRSLETQYF.

The gene calls are TRBV27 and TRBJ1-5; TRBD1 matches at 8 bases. Trimming at V came to 0 bases and at J to 2 bases, leaving 6 bases not matched to a gene. The CDR3 loop spans 17 amino acids. Germline lookup yields CDR1 MNHEY and CDR2 SMNVEV (reference sequence). CDR3 bases: TGTGCCAGCAGTTTATCTCGCAGGGGGCGCGGCAATCAGCCCCAGCATTTT. It codes for CASSLSRRGRGNQPQHF.